The clone carrying this TCR beta chain was found many times. The antigen is not known. The sample is drawn from a study of T cells in Graves' hyperthyroidism and ophthalmopathy. General observations from the study: Ophthalmopathy cases were set apart from stable hyperthyroidism by a 13 V-J model. Most thyroid clonotypes expanded above 0.001 were also detected in blood.

Trimming took off 3 bases at V and 0 bases at J, with 2 bases between the two ends. This CDR3 contains 12 residues. The germline V gene encodes CDR1 SGHDN and CDR2 FVKESK. Authors of the study amplified TCR beta CDR3 regions from RNA transcripts. First-round RT-PCR of the TCR CDR3 relied on the HTBI primer set. TCRdb re-called the multiplex PCR reads through MiXCR, storing one row per CDR3 protein. This table holds approximately 560,000 distinct CDR3 sequences, under 60% found once. The rearrangement uses TRBV14 and TRBJ1-2, with D uncertain. The receptor's source is a woman between 18 and 29 years old with Graves' hyperthyroidism. Sequencing input: peripheral blood or thyroid tissue (not recorded which). CDR3 DNA sequence: TGTGCCAGCAGCCAGGCTAACTATGGCTACACCTTC. It yields the protein CASSQANYGYTF.